This passage covers 5 T cell receptor beta chains from one sample sequenced in a study of Ad26.COV2.S vaccination and SARS-CoV-2 variants. Described treatment: around 19 received Ad26.COV2.S at low or high dose, single or two shots; about 5 received placebo; per-sample allocation not given. Sampling was performed 63 days after the first vaccine or placebo injection. The table came from immunoSEQ multiplex PCR; TCRdb's copy has only in-frame clones and leaves some out. The sample contains fewer than 500,000 clones, about 90% of which appear only once. The specimen was peripheral blood, collected in a trial of Ad26.COV2.S vaccine versus placebo. Receptors were obtained from a person aged 18-60 years who received the Ad26.COV2.S COVID-19 vaccine or a placebo.

V usage is TRBV19 and J usage is TRBJ1-1, with no clear D. Germline CDR1 reads LNHDA; CDR2 reads SQIVND (reference sequence). The CDR3 length is 13 residues. V lost 3 bases and J lost 1, with 6 bases in between. The CDR3 sequence is CASSIGGNTEAFF. Written as DNA, the CDR3 is TGTGCCAGTAGTATTGGAGGGAACACTGAAGCTTTCTTT.

The chain carries TRBV29-1 and TRBJ2-1; D perhaps matches TRBD2 (5 bases). V gave up 0 bases and J gave up 1 base, with 13 bases separating them. The CDR3 spans 16 residues. Germline CDR1 and CDR2: SQVTM and ANQGSEA. The CDR3 nucleotides are TGCAGCGTTGAAGACACGGCCCGGAGGTCCTACAATGAGCAGTTCTTC. Protein: CSVEDTARRSYNEQFF.

CDR3: CASSQDRAAEQFF. CDR3 sequence (DNA): TGCGCCAGCAGCCAAGATCGGGCTGCTGAGCAGTTCTTC. The rearrangement links TRBV4-3 to TRBJ2-1; D gene unclear. Trimming shortened V by 0 bases and J by 9 bases, and 9 bases separated the two germline ends. Germline V gene sequence: CDR1 LGHNA, CDR2 YSLEER. This CDR3 comprises 13 residues.

The rearrangement links TRBV29-1 to TRBJ1-4; D remains unclear. V lost 8 bases to trimming and J lost 5 bases, with 9 bases between them. Germline assignment: CDR1 SQVTM and CDR2 ANQGSEA. This CDR3 spans 11 amino acids. In nucleotides, the CDR3 is TGCAGCACCCGAGAAAATGAAAAACTGTTTTTT. Residues: CSTRENEKLFF. Drawing the rest from reference TRBV29-1 and TRBJ1-4, the complete variable domain is SAVISQKPSRDICQRGTSLTIQCQVDSQVTMMFWYRQQPGQSLTLIATANQGSEATYESGFVIDKFPISRPNLTFSTLTVSNMSPEDSSIYLCSTRENEKLFFGSGTQLSVL.

This CDR3 is CASSPQADLYQETQYF. CDR3 DNA sequence: TGTGCCAGCAGCCCACAAGCGGATCTGTACCAAGAGACCCAGTACTTC. The genes are TRBV7-2 and TRBJ2-5, with TRBD2 as a possible D gene (5 bases). In germline, CDR1 is SGHTA, CDR2 FQGNSA. This CDR3 region has 16 residues. V was clipped by 5 bases and J by 0 bases, with 16 bases between them.